This is a list of T cell receptor beta chains from one sample in a study of identifying expanded T cells in peripheral blood. The assay was immunoSEQ multiplex PCR, and TCRdb's table has in-frame clones only and misses some. The sample lists some 90,000 clones; 88% were seen once. Sequences were obtained from blood. The origin of the receptors is a person aged 18 to 70 in good health. CDR3s include the opening cysteine and the closing phenylalanine or tryptophan. Each record gives: clone size, D gene, V gene, J gene, CDR3 DNA, CDR3 protein. D genes are given only for firm matches. Clone size is given for some rows only: seen once, a few or many times, or a class if the clone is expanded.

once	NA	TRBV5-6	TRBJ1-6	TGTGCCAGCAGCCGGAGCGGGCTAAGTAATTCACCCCTCCACTTT	CASSRSGLSNSPLHF
NA	TRBD1	TRBV7-9	TRBJ2-3	TGTGCCAGCAGCCTACCCAGGGGGCCACGGGCAGATACGCAGTATTTT	CASSLPRGPRADTQYF
NA	NA	TRBV18	TRBJ1-4	TGTGCCAGCGCTACACCGAATGAAAAACTGTTTTTT	CASATPNEKLFF
NA	NA	TRBV9	TRBJ2-5	TGTGCCAGCAGCGTAGGTTTCGGGGGTCAAGAGACCCAGTACTTC	CASSVGFGGQETQYF
NA	TRBD1	TRBV7-6	TRBJ1-4	TGTGCCAGCACCCCATCTAGGGCAGGGGGTGAAAAACTGTTTTTT	CASTPSRAGGEKLFF
NA	NA	TRBV30	TRBJ2-7	TGTGCCTTGATAGCCGGGACCCCCGAGGTACGGTACTACGAGCAGTACTTC	CALIAGTPEVRYYEQYF
NA	NA	TRBV4-3	TRBJ2-4	TGCGCCAGCAGCCAAGATTGGAGCCCGGGGAATCGAGACATTCAGTACTTC	CASSQDWSPGNRDIQYF
few	NA	TRBV7-8	TRBJ1-6	TGTGCCAGCAGCCGAGGAGTAAGCTCCTATAATTCACCCCTCCACTTT	CASSRGVSSYNSPLHF
NA	NA	TRBV5-8	TRBJ2-3	TGTGCCAGCACCCCCGGAAGGGACGTTACAGATACGCAGTATTTT	CASTPGRDVTDTQYF
NA	TRBD2	TRBV6-1	TRBJ2-5	TGTGCCAGCAGTGAGGCGGGGGGAGAGACCCAGTACTTC	CASSEAGGETQYF
NA	NA	TRBV10-2	TRBJ2-3	TGCGCCACCACAGTCTTGGGGGGGGCTGGCACAGATACGCAGTATTTT	CATTVLGGAGTDTQYF
NA	TRBD1	TRBV7-9	TRBJ2-5	TGTGCCAGCAGCCCAGGACAGGGAGCGGAGACCCAGTACTTC	CASSPGQGAETQYF
NA	TRBD1	TRBV7-2	TRBJ2-1	TGTGCCAGCAGCCCAACCTGGGACAGTACCTACAATGAGCAGTTCTTC	CASSPTWDSTYNEQFF
NA	TRBD2	TRBV27	TRBJ2-7	TGTGCCAGCAGCCCCTTGGCCAGCGGGGTTTCCTACGAGCAGTACTTC	CASSPLASGVSYEQYF
NA	NA	TRBV14	TRBJ2-1	TGTGCCACCCAGGGAACGGACCCCTACAATGAGCAGTTCTTC	CATQGTDPYNEQFF
NA	NA	TRBV5-6	TRBJ2-7	TGTGCCAGCAGCTTGTTTTCAGGCGAGCAGTACTTC	CASSLFSGEQYF
NA	NA	TRBV18	TRBJ2-1	TGTGCCAGCTCACCACAGGGGGCCTACAATGAGCAGTTCTTC	CASSPQGAYNEQFF
NA	TRBD2	TRBV7-8	TRBJ2-7	TGTGCCAGCAGCCGAACAGCGGGGGAGGCCCAGGGGCAGTACTTC	CASSRTAGEAQGQYF
NA	TRBD1	TRBV19	TRBJ1-6	TGTGCCAGTATCAAGGGACAGGGTAATTCACCCCTCCACTTT	CASIKGQGNSPLHF
NA	NA	TRBV28	TRBJ1-1	TGTGCCAGCAGTTTAGAGGTCCTGAACACTGAAGCTTTCTTT	CASSLEVLNTEAFF
NA	NA	TRBV29-1	TRBJ1-3	TGCAGCGTTGAGTGGGGGATTGGAAACACCATATATTTT	CSVEWGIGNTIYF